These 9 T cell receptor beta chains originate from one sample sequenced in a study of shared clonotypes between healthy human individuals. TCRdb's copy holds only in-frame clones and misses some; the assay was immunoSEQ multiplex PCR. The sample contains about a million clones, roughly 70% of which appear only once. Sequenced input: memory CD4+ T cells sorted from blood. The sample's subset: CD45RA-negative fraction. The receptor set was obtained from a man between 18 and 35 years old in good health.

The DNA for the CDR3 is TGTGCCAGTAGTACGCAGGGGAAGTTACTCTACGAGCAGTACTTC. Its protein is CASSTQGKLLYEQYF. This chain links TRBV19 with TRBJ2-7; D is possibly TRBD1 (6 bases). V was pared by 4 bases and J by 3 bases, with 16 bases between. In germline, CDR1 is LNHDA, CDR2 SQIVND (reference sequence). This CDR3 comprises 15 residues.

This chain uses TRBV27 with TRBJ1-1; D gene ambiguous. The CDR3 has 11 residues. V was shortened by 7 bases and J by 8 bases, with 11 bases between the two germline ends. Germline V CDR1 and CDR2: MNHEY, SMNVEV (reference sequence). CDR3 sequence reads: CASTSLGEAFF. For the CDR3, the DNA is TGTGCCAGCACCAGTTTGGGGGAAGCTTTCTTT.

The chain employs TRBV28 and TRBJ1-4, with 7 positions matching TRBD1. V shed 2 bases, J shed 8 bases, and the junction held 14 bases outside the gene matches. The CDR3 spans 17 residues. Germline CDR1 MDHEN, CDR2 SYDVKM. The CDR3 spells CASSLKSLRGPLEKLFF. CDR3 coding DNA: TGTGCCAGCAGTTTAAAGAGCTTGAGGGGGCCCCTCGAAAAACTGTTTTTT.

The chain is built from TRBV6-5 and TRBJ1-1, with D perhaps matching TRBD1 (6 bases). V dropped 6 bases and J dropped 5 bases, with 19 bases sitting between them. Germline assignment: CDR1 MNHEY and CDR2 SVGAGI. There are 15 residues in the CDR3. CDR3 DNA: TGTGCCAGCAGAAACACTGGGGGCGTGGGGACTGAAGCTTTCTTT. Translating gives CASRNTGGVGTEAFF.

The chain is built from TRBV6-1 and TRBJ1-6; 9 bases align to TRBD1. Germline V CDR1 and CDR2: MNHNS, SASEGT. The V gene end was trimmed by 10 bases and the J gene end by 7 bases; junction bases not matched to a gene: 11. CDR3 size: 15 residues. CDR3 coding DNA: TGTGCCACTCGGACAGGGGATCTTCGGAATTCACCCCTCCACTTT. Encoded protein: CATRTGDLRNSPLHF.

J is TRBJ1-3 and V is TRBV2; D might be TRBD1 (6 bases). Germline CDR1 and CDR2: SNHLY and FYNNEI. The V end was cut by 4 bases, the J end by 0 bases, with 7 bases between. This CDR3 region has 14 residues. CDR3: CASSGQASGNTIYF. The CDR3 coding sequence is TGTGCCAGCAGTGGACAGGCCTCTGGAAACACCATATATTTT. Looking up the rest from reference TRBV2 and TRBJ1-3 gives the full variable domain: EPEVTQTPSHQVTQMGQEVILRCVPISNHLYFYWYRQILGQKVEFLVSFYNNEISEKSEIFDDQFSVERPDGSNFTLKIRSTKLEDSAMYFCASSGQASGNTIYFGEGSWLTVV.

CDR3 amino acids: CASSPGTGGGYTF. The CDR3 coding sequence is TGCGCCAGCAGCCCTGGGACAGGCGGTGGCTACACCTTC. The chain combines TRBV5-1 with TRBJ1-2; 8 bases map to TRBD1. The CDR3 length is 13 residues. The V and J ends lost 4 bases and 7 bases, in that order; junction bases with no gene match: 6. Germline V gene data show CDR1 as SGHRS and CDR2 as YFSETQ.

The genes are TRBV11-2 and TRBJ2-1, with D possibly being TRBD2 (7 bases). This CDR3 is built from 15 residues. Trimming removed 1 base at V and 5 bases at J, with 12 bases between. Germline CDR1 reads SGHAT; CDR2 reads FQNNGV. The DNA of the CDR3 is TGTGCCAGCAGCTTAGCGGGGGGCCGCGACAATGAGCAGTTCTTC. Its translation is CASSLAGGRDNEQFF.

On this clone: Other DNA sequences in this sample translate to the same CDR3. V gene TRBV6-1 combines with J gene TRBJ1-3, with D unclear. Trimming stripped 1 base from V and 0 bases from J, with 10 bases between. Germline V gene data show CDR1 as MNHNS and CDR2 as SASEGT. The length of the CDR3 is 16 residues. CDR3 DNA: TGTGCCAGCAGTGAAGGACGGACTAGCTCTGGAAACACCATATATTTT. Amino acids: CASSEGRTSSGNTIYF.